A single sample is the source of the 19 T cell receptor beta chains below, sequenced in a study of T cell responses to AZD1222 COVID-19 vaccine. The protocol was immunoSEQ multiplex PCR, while the TCRdb copy is restricted to in-frame clones and leaves out a portion. The sample has fewer than 65,000 clones, about 90% seen once. The specimen comprised peripheral blood, sampled 28 days after the second AZD1222 dose. These receptors all stem from an adult who received the AZD1222 COVID-19 vaccine.

The V call is TRBV4-1, the J call TRBJ2-3, with D unresolved. Per germline, CDR1 MGHRA and CDR2 YSYEKL. V was clipped by 0 bases and J by 4 bases, with 11 bases between them. This CDR3 spans 15 amino acids. The CDR3 region has the DNA TGCGCCAGCAGCCAAGAAGGGTCTCGGGCAGATACGCAGTATTTT. This encodes CASSQEGSRADTQYF.

V is TRBV5-5 and J is TRBJ2-7, with TRBD2 matching 10 bases. V gave up 4 bases and J gave up 2 bases; unmatched junction bases: 6. Per the germline V gene, CDR1 is SGHKS and CDR2 is YYEKEE (reference sequence). The CDR3 runs to 15 residues. The CDR3 sequence: CASSIGLAVPYEQYF. CDR3 DNA sequence: TGTGCCAGCAGCATCGGACTAGCGGTACCCTACGAGCAGTACTTC.

The chain combines TRBV7-2 with TRBJ1-5; D is perhaps TRBD1 (5 bases). Trimming left V 3 bases short and J 6 bases short, with 15 bases between. The CDR3 is 15 amino acids. Germline-derived CDR1 and CDR2 are SGHTA and FQGNSA. As DNA, the CDR3 is TGTGCCAGCAGCTTTCAGGGAGGAGGAGTTCAGCCCCAGCATTTT. Amino acid sequence: CASSFQGGGVQPQHF.

This clone was seen a single time. The chain has TRBV21-1 and TRBJ1-3. TRBV21-1 is tagged as a pseudogene. This CDR3 is 20 amino acids long. CDR3 amino acids: CASSLNYRAGVKTAGNTIYF. The CDR3 nucleotides read TGTGCCAGCAGCCTTAACTATAGGGCGGGGGTTAAGACTGCCGGAAACACCATATATTTT.

CDR3 in DNA: TGTGCTAGTGGTTCTCTAGCGGGCGGAAAAGATACGCAGTATTTT. The encoded protein is CASGSLAGGKDTQYF. V and J are TRBV12-5 and TRBJ2-3, with 8 bases matching TRBD2. Germline assignment: CDR1 LGHNT and CDR2 FRNRAP. This CDR3 has 15 residues. V lost 4 bases and J lost 5; bases outside the gene matches: 8. The full variable domain, rest sourced from reference TRBV12-5 and TRBJ2-3, is DARVTQTPRHKVTEMGQEVTMRCQPILGHNTVFWYRQTMMQGLELLAYFRNRAPLDDSGMPKDRFSAEMPDATLATLKIQPSEPRDSAVYFCASGSLAGGKDTQYFGPGTRLTVL.

The V call is TRBV7-2, the J call TRBJ2-1, with D perhaps matching TRBD1 or TRBD2 (6 bases each). Germline CDR1 SGHTA, CDR2 FQGNSA. Trimming took off 1 base at V and 2 bases at J, with 9 bases between the two ends. CDR3 length: 15 residues. As DNA, the CDR3 is TGTGCCAGCAGCTTAGGGGGGGCGACCTACAATGAGCAGTTCTTC. This gives the protein CASSLGGATYNEQFF.

The chain is built from TRBV5-1 and TRBJ2-2, with D possibly matching TRBD2 (6 bases). The germline gives CDR1 SGHRS, CDR2 YFSETQ. The germline V and J ends were trimmed by 6 bases and 2 bases, with 14 bases remaining between them. The CDR3 is 15 amino acids. This chain's CDR3 is CASKGTGLNTGELFF. The CDR3 DNA reads as TGCGCCAGCAAGGGAACGGGACTTAACACCGGGGAGCTGTTTTTT. The full variable domain, completed using reference TRBV5-1 and TRBJ2-2, is KAGVTQTPRYLIKTRGQQVTLSCSPISGHRSVSWYQQTPGQGLQFLFEYFSETQRNKGNFPGRFSGRQFSNSRSEMNVSTLELGDSALYLCASKGTGLNTGELFFGEGSRLTVL.

This chain uses TRBV24-1 with TRBJ1-5, with a possible D match to TRBD1 (6 bases). This CDR3 comprises 15 residues. Germline CDR1 is KGHDR and CDR2 is SFDVKD. Deletions cut 4 bases from V and 3 bases from J, with 12 bases between. The CDR3 coding sequence is TGTGCCACCAGTGAGTGGACAGTCACCAATCAGCCCCAGCATTTT. Amino acids: CATSEWTVTNQPQHF.

V gene TRBV2 combines with J gene TRBJ1-1; D is ambiguous. CDR1 SNHLY and CDR2 FYNNEI come from the germline V gene. This CDR3 has 15 amino acids. Trimming took off 3 bases at V and 1 base at J, with 12 bases between the two ends. The CDR3, as DNA: TGTGCCAGCAGTGATTTGGTCAGTTCGAACACTGAAGCTTTCTTT. Its protein is CASSDLVSSNTEAFF.

Worth noting for this clone: The junction shows a germline mismatch at one end, possibly a read error. The chain combines TRBV7-7 with TRBJ2-5; 7 bases line up with TRBD1. CDR1 and CDR2 (germline): SSHAT, FNYEAQ (reference sequence). The CDR3 is made up of 14 amino acids. The CDR3 reads CASSVGTAQETQYF. CDR3 bases: TGTGCTAGCAGCGTCGGGACAGCTCAAGAGACCCAGTACTTC.

The CDR3 region has the DNA TGTGCCAGCAGCCCGCAGAGGACAGAGGTAAACACTGAAGCTTTCTTT. Its protein product is CASSPQRTEVNTEAFF. The V and J genes are TRBV7-2 and TRBJ1-1; possible D gene TRBD1, 6 bases. The V gene lost 5 bases and the J gene lost 2 bases, with 18 bases spanning the gap. CDR1 and CDR2 (germline): SGHTA, FQGNSA. The CDR3 has 16 amino acids.

The V and J genes are TRBV2 and TRBJ2-7, with D perhaps TRBD1 or TRBD2 (5 bases each). CDR1 is SNHLY, CDR2 FYNNEI, per germline. V was trimmed by 5 bases and J by 13 bases, leaving 18 bases between them. The CDR3 length is 12 residues. CDR3 DNA sequence: TGTGCCAGCAGTCAGGGACCGATGGGCCAATACTTC. Its translation: CASSQGPMGQYF.

The chain carries TRBV5-1 and TRBJ2-7, with 7 bases lining up with TRBD1. The germline V gene encodes CDR1 SGHRS and CDR2 YFSETQ. V lost 0 bases and J lost 6; bases outside the gene matches: 6. CDR3 length equals 14 residues. In DNA form, the CDR3 reads TGCGCCAGCAGCTTGGGGACAGGCTTCTCCGAGCAGTACTTC. It is translated as CASSLGTGFSEQYF.

This chain uses TRBV5-1 with TRBJ1-1; D is undetermined. The CDR3 runs 14 residues. Germline assignment: CDR1 SGHRS and CDR2 YFSETQ. The V gene lost 0 bases and the J gene lost 1 base, with 7 bases spanning the gap. CDR3 in amino acids: CASSLVPENTEAFF. The CDR3 DNA is TGCGCCAGCAGCTTGGTCCCGGAGAACACTGAAGCTTTCTTT.

The chain links TRBV7-9 to TRBJ2-7; tentative D call: TRBD1 (5 bases). Germline CDR1 is SEHNR and CDR2 is FQNEAQ (reference sequence). With 2 bases removed from V and 6 bases from J, the gap between germline ends came to 14 bases. This CDR3 has 14 amino acids. In DNA form, the CDR3 reads TGTGCCAGCAGCTTATTCAGCCCGACAGTCGAGCAGTACTTC. This codes for CASSLFSPTVEQYF. Together with reference TRBV7-9 and TRBJ2-7, the CDR3 gives the full variable domain: DTGVSQNPRHKITKRGQNVTFRCDPISEHNRLYWYRQTLGQGPEFLTYFQNEAQLEKSRLLSDRFSAERPKGSFSTLEIQRTEQGDSAMYLCASSLFSPTVEQYFGPGTRLTVT.

The V gene is TRBV11-2, the J gene TRBJ2-7, with D perhaps matching TRBD2 (5 bases). The CDR3 has 13 amino acids. The germline V gene encodes CDR1 SGHAT and CDR2 FQNNGV. Trimming pared 5 bases from V and 7 bases from J, leaving 15 bases between. In DNA form, the CDR3 reads TGTGCCAGCAGCCTTGGACTCATCGAGGAGCAGTACTTC. It yields the protein CASSLGLIEEQYF.

The V call is TRBV3-1 (or the pseudogene TRBV3-2), the J call TRBJ1-2; TRBD1 is a possible D gene (5 bases). CDR1 is LGHDT, CDR2 YNNKEL, per germline (reference sequence). Trimming took off 4 bases at V and 0 bases at J, with 12 bases between the two ends. CDR3 size: 15 residues. As DNA, the CDR3 is TGTGCCAGCAGCCGCGCGGGGGGAACTAACTATGGCTACACCTTC. This codes for CASSRAGGTNYGYTF.

CDR3 nucleotide sequence: TGTGCCATCAGTGCCCGGACTAGCGGGAGAGATGAGCAGTTCTTC. Its translation: CAISARTSGRDEQFF. The rearrangement uses TRBV10-3 and TRBJ2-1; 13 positions agree with TRBD2. V lost 4 bases to trimming and J lost 8 bases; unmatched junction nucleotides: 5. The CDR3 length is 15 residues. Germline values: CDR1 ENHRY, CDR2 SYGVKD.

This chain joins TRBV19 and TRBJ2-2; D is undetermined. The V and J ends lost 5 bases and 1 base respectively, with 5 bases between them. CDR1 LNHDA and CDR2 SQIVND come from the germline V gene (reference sequence). The CDR3 is 13 amino acids. CDR3 region: CASSRQNTGELFF. CDR3 DNA sequence: TGTGCCAGTAGTCGGCAGAACACCGGGGAGCTGTTTTTT.